This section outlines one T cell receptor (beta chain) sequence together with its context. Its antigen is still unknown. The V gene's germline CDR1 is SGHAT and CDR2 FQDESV (reference sequence). The CDR3 totals 16 residues. Trimming removed 2 bases from V and 10 bases from J; junction bases left unmatched: 14. Replicate sorted-subset PCRs were loaded with around 210 ng DNA, 29,000 or so T cell genomes. The repertoire was sequenced with immunoSEQ multiplex PCR; TCRdb's copy has only in-frame clones and lacks some. The sample includes 400,000 to 600,000 clones, 95% to 97% of them seen just once. This entry is derived from a study of shared clonotypes between healthy human individuals. Regarding the study as a whole: Around 5% was the fraction of naive CD4 clonotypes found shared across four donors. Only blood underwent sampling, and tissue repertoires likely differ.

Specimen: naive CD4+ T cells sorted from blood. Subset specified: CD45RA+ positively selected. The chain employs TRBV11-1 and TRBJ2-7; 10 positions match TRBD2. This receptor was identified in a woman aged 25 to 45 in good health. As DNA, the CDR3 is TGTGCCAGCAGCTTACGTTCATCTAGCGGGAGTCTCCCCCAGTACTTC. Translating it yields CASSLRSSSGSLPQYF. Full variable domain (remainder filled in from reference TRBV11-1 and TRBJ2-7): EAEVAQSPRYKITEKSQAVAFWCDPISGHATLYWYRQILGQGPELLVQFQDESVVDDSQLPKDRFSAERLKGVDSTLKIQPAELGDSAMYLCASSLRSSSGSLPQYFGPGTRLTVT.